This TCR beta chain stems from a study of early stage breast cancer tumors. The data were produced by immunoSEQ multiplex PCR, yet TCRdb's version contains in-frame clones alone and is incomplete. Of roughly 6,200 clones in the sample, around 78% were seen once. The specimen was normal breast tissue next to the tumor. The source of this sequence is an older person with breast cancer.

The CDR3 DNA follows: TGCGCCAGCAGCTTCTCCGGGGGTAACACCGGGGAGCTGTTTTTT. Translation: CASSFSGGNTGELFF. The chain is built from TRBV5-1 and TRBJ2-2; D perhaps matches TRBD2 (6 bases). V was trimmed by 2 bases and J by 2 bases, leaving 10 bases between them. Germline CDR1 and CDR2: SGHRS and YFSETQ. This CDR3 is 15 amino acids long. Full variable domain (remainder filled in from reference TRBV5-1 and TRBJ2-2): KAGVTQTPRYLIKTRGQQVTLSCSPISGHRSVSWYQQTPGQGLQFLFEYFSETQRNKGNFPGRFSGRQFSNSRSEMNVSTLELGDSALYLCASSFSGGNTGELFFGEGSRLTVL.